The T cell receptor beta chain under discussion was sequenced for a study of cytomegalovirus exposure and HLA in healthy donors. Study-wide results and caveats: Later analysis identified over 15,000 TCR beta sequences associated with HLA alleles, using a false discovery rate threshold of 0.05. V- and J-gene trimming in TCR beta was tied to a missense DCLRE1C variant by an analysis performed later. Highly shared variants forming one cluster were likely a sequencing artifact.

In the PCR, 60 Vbeta and 13 Jbeta primers were used. Sequencing was performed with immunoSEQ multiplex PCR; in TCRdb, only in-frame clones are kept and a portion is missing. The repertoire holds 150,000 to 200,000 clones, with 78% as singletons. In germline, CDR1 is SGHDN, CDR2 FVKESK. This CDR3 is built from 16 residues. Trimming cost V 1 base and J 4 bases; bases outside gene matches: 3. Remarks on this clone: Its antigen is unknown.

Source material: PBMCs. The sequence was collected from a woman in her thirties in good health and CMV-seropositive. J is TRBJ2-2 and V is TRBV14; 10 nucleotides align to TRBD2. The DNA of the CDR3 is TGTGCCAGCAGCCAAGCGAGCGGGGGGGCCACCGGGGAGCTGTTTTTT. The encoded protein is CASSQASGGATGELFF.